The entry below describes one T cell receptor beta chain. This sample was taken from a study of T cells in narcolepsy. Only in-frame clones appear in the TCRdb table, and some are missing; sequencing was by immunoSEQ multiplex PCR. The table has 25,000 to 35,000 clones, 70% to 80% seen once. The CDR3 is 13 residues long. The V end was cut by 3 bases, the J end by 1 base, with 7 bases between. Germline loops: CDR1 SGHTA, CDR2 FQGNSA. This sequence was found in a human donor in good health. The chain is built from TRBV7-2 and TRBJ2-7, with D unclear. The sample comprised memory (CD45RA-) CD4+ T cells from blood. As DNA, the CDR3 is TGTGCCAGCAGCTTTAGTCAGTCCTACGAGCAGTACTTC. As protein: CASSFSQSYEQYF.